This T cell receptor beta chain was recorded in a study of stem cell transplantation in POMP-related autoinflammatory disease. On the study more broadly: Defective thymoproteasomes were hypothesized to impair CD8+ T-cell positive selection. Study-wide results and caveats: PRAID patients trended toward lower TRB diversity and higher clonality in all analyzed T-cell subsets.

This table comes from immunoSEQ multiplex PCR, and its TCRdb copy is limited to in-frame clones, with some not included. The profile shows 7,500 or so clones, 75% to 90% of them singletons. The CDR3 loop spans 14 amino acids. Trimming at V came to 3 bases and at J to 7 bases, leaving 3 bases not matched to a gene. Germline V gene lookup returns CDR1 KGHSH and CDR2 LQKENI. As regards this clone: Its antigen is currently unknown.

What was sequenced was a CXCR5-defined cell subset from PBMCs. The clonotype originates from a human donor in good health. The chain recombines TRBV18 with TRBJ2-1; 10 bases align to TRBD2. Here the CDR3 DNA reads TGTGCCAGCTCACCCCAGCGGGGGGGGAATGAGCAGTTCTTC. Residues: CASSPQRGGNEQFF.